This TCR beta chain was captured in a study of regulatory T cells in long-lasting Graves disease. Time point in this sample: newly diagnosed GD, antithyroid drugs for less than 3 months. RNA isolated from PBMCs was used to make the TCR library. Around 8.2 milliliters of peripheral blood were drawn into EDTA tubes. The authors built TCR beta libraries using iRepertoire HTBI primers and Arm-PCR of CDR3 regions. Using its own MiXCR run on the multiplex PCR reads, TCRdb lists one record per CDR3 protein. The sample consists of about 220,000 distinct CDR3 sequences, about 16% of them appearing once. Remarks on this clonotype: Germline is not matched at one junction end, which may reflect a read error.

This sequence was found in a female donor with Graves disease. Material: peripheral blood mononuclear cells (PBMCs), obtained at new diagnosis, from a patient treated with antithyroid drugs.

The CDR3 is CATSEPPPEAFF. The CDR3 DNA reads as TGTGCCACCAGTGAGCCGCCACCTGAAGCTTTCTTT. This chain joins TRBV10-3 and TRBJ1-1; D not resolved. The CDR3 covers 12 residues. The germline V gene has CDR1 ENHRY and CDR2 SYGVKD.